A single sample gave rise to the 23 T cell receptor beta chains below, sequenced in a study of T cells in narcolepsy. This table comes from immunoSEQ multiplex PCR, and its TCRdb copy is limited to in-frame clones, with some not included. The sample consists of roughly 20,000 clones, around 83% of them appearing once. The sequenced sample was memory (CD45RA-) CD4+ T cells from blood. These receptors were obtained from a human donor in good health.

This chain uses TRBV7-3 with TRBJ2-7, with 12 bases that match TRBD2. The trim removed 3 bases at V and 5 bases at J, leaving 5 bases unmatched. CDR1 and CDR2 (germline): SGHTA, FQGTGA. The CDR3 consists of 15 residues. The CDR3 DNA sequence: TGTGCCAGCAGCTTGACTAGCGGGAGTTTCAACGAGCAGTACTTC. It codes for CASSLTSGSFNEQYF.

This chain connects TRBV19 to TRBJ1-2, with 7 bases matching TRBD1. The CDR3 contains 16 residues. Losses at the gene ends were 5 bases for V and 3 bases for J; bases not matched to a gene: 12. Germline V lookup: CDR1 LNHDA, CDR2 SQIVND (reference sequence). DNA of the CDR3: TGTGCCAGTAGTCAATCATTCGGACAGGTCTACTATGGCTACACCTTC. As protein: CASSQSFGQVYYGYTF.

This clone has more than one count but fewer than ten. CDR3 protein: CASSEFGTRRSRPDTQYF. The CDR3 nucleotides read TGTGCCAGCAGTGAATTCGGGACTAGGAGAAGCCGCCCTGATACGCAGTATTTT. This rearrangement joins TRBV2 to TRBJ2-3, with 8 bases lining up with TRBD2. Germline V lookup: CDR1 SNHLY, CDR2 FYNNEI. The CDR3 is 18 amino acids. The V and J ends lost 2 bases and 6 bases, in that order; junction bases with no gene match: 16.

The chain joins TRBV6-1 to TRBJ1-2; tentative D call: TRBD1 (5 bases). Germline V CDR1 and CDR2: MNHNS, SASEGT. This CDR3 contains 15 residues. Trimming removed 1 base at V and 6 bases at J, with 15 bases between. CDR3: CASSEGTRLKNGYTF. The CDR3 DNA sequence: TGTGCCAGCAGTGAAGGGACACGTTTGAAGAATGGCTACACCTTC.

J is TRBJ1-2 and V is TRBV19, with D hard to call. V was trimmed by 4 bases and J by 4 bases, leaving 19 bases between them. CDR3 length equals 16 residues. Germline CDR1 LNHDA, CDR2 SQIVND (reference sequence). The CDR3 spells CASSSYSGQEIYGYTF. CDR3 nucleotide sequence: TGTGCCAGTAGTAGCTACTCCGGTCAGGAGATCTATGGCTACACCTTC.

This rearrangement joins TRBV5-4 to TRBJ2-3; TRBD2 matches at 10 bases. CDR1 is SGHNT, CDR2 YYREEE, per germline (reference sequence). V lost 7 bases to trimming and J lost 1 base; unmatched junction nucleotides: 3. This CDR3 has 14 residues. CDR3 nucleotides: TGTGCCAGCCTAGGACTAGCGGGCACAGATACGCAGTATTTT. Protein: CASLGLAGTDTQYF.

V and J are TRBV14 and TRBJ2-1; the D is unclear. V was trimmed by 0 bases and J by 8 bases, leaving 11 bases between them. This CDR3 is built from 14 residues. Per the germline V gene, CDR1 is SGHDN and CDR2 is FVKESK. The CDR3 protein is CASSQDLAAYEQFF. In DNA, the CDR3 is TGTGCCAGCAGCCAAGATCTGGCAGCTTATGAGCAGTTCTTC.

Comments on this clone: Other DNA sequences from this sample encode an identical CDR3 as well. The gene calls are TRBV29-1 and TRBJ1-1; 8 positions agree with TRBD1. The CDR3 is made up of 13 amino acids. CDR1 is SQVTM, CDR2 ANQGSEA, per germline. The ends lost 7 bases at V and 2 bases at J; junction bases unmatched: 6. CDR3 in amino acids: CSADRGLNTEAFF. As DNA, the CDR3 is TGCAGCGCTGACAGGGGTCTTAACACTGAAGCTTTCTTT.

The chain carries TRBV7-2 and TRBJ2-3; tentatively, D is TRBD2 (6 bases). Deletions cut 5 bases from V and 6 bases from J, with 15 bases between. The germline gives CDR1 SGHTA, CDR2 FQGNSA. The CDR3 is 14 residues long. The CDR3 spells CASSRGAGRDTQYF. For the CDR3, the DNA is TGTGCCAGCAGCCGTGGGGCGGGGAGGGATACGCAGTATTTT.

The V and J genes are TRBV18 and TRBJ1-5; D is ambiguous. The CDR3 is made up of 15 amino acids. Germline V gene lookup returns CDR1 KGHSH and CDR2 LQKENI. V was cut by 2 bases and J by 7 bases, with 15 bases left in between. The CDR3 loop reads CASSPYNGLGQPQHF. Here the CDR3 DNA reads TGTGCCAGCTCACCATATAACGGCCTGGGGCAGCCCCAGCATTTT.

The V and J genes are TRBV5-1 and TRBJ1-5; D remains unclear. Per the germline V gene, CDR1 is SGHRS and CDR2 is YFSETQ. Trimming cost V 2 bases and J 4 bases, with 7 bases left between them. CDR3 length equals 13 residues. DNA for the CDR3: TGCGCCAGCAGCTTAGATCGGAATCAGCCCCAGCATTTT. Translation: CASSLDRNQPQHF.

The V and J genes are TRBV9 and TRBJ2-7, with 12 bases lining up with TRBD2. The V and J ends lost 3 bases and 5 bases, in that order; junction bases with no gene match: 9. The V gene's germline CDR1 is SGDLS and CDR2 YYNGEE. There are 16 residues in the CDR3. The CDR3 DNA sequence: TGTGCCAGCAGCGCGGTGACTAGCGGGAGTTTCCACGAGCAGTACTTC. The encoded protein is CASSAVTSGSFHEQYF.

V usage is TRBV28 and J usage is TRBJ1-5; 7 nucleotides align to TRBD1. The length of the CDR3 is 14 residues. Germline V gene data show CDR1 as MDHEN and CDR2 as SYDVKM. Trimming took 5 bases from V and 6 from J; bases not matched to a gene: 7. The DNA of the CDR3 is TGTGCCAGCAGTCCAAACCGACAGGGTCAGCCCCAGCATTTT. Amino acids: CASSPNRQGQPQHF.

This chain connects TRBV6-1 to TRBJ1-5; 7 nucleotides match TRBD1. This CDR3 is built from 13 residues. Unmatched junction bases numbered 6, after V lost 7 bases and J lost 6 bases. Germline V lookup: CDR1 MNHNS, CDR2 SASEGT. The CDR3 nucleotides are TGTGCCAGCAATGACAGGGATGTTCAGCCCCAGCATTTT. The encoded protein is CASNDRDVQPQHF.

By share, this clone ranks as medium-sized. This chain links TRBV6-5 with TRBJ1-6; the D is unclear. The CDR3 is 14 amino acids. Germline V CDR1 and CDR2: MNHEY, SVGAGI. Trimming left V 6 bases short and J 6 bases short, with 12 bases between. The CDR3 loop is CASRPDGANSPLHF. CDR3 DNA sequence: TGTGCCAGCAGACCCGACGGTGCTAATTCACCCCTCCACTTT.

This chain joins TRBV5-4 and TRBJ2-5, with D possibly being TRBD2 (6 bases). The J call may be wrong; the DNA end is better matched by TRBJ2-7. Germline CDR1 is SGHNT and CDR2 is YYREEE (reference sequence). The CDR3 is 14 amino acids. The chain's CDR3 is CASSSGTDSYEQYF. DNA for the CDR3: TGTGCCAGCAGCTCCGGGACTGATTCCTACGAGCAGTACTTC.

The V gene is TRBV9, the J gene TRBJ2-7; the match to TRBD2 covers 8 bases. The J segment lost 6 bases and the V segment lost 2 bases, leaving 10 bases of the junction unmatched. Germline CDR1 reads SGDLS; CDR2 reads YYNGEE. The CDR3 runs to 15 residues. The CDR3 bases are TGTGCCAGCAGCGTCCGTAGGCGGGGGGTTTGCGAGCAGTACTTC. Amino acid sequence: CASSVRRRGVCEQYF.

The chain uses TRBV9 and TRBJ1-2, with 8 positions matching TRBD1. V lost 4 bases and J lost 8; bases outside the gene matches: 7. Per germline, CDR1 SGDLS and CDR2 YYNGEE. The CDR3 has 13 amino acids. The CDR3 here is CASSPGGRYGYTF. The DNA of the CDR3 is TGTGCCAGCAGCCCAGGGGGCAGGTACGGCTACACCTTC.

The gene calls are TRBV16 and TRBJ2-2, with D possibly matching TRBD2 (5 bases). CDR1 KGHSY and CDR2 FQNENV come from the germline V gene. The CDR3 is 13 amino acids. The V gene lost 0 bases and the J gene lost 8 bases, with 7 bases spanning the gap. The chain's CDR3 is CASSQSQRGELFF. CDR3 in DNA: TGTGCCAGCAGCCAATCCCAGCGGGGGGAGCTGTTTTTT. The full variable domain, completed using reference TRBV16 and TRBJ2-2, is GEEVAQTPKHLVRGEGQKAKLYCAPIKGHSYVFWYQQVLKNEFKFLISFQNENVFDETGMPKERFSAKCLPNSPCSLEIQATKLEDSAVYFCASSQSQRGELFFGEGSRLTVL.

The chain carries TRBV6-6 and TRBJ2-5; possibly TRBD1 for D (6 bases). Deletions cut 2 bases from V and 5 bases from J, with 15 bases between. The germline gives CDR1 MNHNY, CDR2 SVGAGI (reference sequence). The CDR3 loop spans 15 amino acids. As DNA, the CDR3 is TGTGCCAGCAGTTACGTAGGACAGCCCGATGAGACCCAGTACTTC. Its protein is CASSYVGQPDETQYF.

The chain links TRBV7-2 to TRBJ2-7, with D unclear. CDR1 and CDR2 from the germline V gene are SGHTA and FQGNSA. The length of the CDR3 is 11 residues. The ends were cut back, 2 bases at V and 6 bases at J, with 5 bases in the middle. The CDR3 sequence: CASSLTSEQYF. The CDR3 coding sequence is TGTGCCAGCAGCTTAACCTCCGAGCAGTACTTC. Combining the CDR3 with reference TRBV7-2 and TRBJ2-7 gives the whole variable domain GAGVSQSPSNKVTEKGKDVELRCDPISGHTALYWYRQSLGQGLEFLIYFQGNSAPDKSGLPSDRFSAERTGGSVSTLTIQRTQQEDSAVYLCASSLTSEQYFGPGTRLTVT.

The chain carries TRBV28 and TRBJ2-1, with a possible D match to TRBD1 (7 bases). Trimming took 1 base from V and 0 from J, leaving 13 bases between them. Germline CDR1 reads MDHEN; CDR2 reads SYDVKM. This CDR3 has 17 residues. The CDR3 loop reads CASSLSAGQFSYNEQFF. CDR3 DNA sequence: TGTGCCAGCAGTTTATCGGCGGGACAGTTCTCCTACAATGAGCAGTTCTTC.

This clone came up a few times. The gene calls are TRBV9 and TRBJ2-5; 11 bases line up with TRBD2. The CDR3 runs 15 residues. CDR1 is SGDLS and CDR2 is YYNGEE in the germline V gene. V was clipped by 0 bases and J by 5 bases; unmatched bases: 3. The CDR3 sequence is CASSVAASGRETQYF. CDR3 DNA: TGTGCCAGCAGCGTAGCGGCTAGCGGGAGGGAGACCCAGTACTTC.